One and the same sample provided the 20 T cell receptor beta chains below, sequenced in a study of beta chain features in type 1 diabetes. The study reverse transcribed the entire isolated RNA, so it sequenced expressed TCRB transcripts. Clones were read by immunoSEQ multiplex PCR, and TCRdb kept only the in-frame ones, dropping some. The sample lists roughly 370,000 clones, 14% seen once, with roughly 0.035% in the top ten. Sequencing used naive CD4+ T cells from blood. These TCRs come from a man under 40 in good health.

The table lists this clone with a few counts. The genes are TRBV28 and TRBJ2-1, with TRBD2 identical over 7 bases. After removal of 6 bases from V and 1 base from J, the junction contained 6 bases not matched to a gene. Germline-derived CDR1 and CDR2 are MDHEN and SYDVKM. The CDR3 loop spans 15 amino acids. The CDR3 region is CASRIEGLSYNEQFF. CDR3 in DNA: TGTGCCAGCAGGATTGAGGGACTATCCTACAATGAGCAGTTCTTC.

This chain links TRBV7-6 with TRBJ2-2, with D uncertain. Germline V CDR1 and CDR2: SGHVS, FNYEAQ. Between the trimmed V and J ends, which lost 0 bases and 4 bases, there was a span of 3 bases. This CDR3 has 13 amino acids. DNA of the CDR3: TGTGCCAGCAGCTTAGCCCTCACCGGGGAGCTGTTTTTT. It is translated as CASSLALTGELFF.

In this sample, this clone turned up a few times. V and J are TRBV5-4 and TRBJ2-1; 7 bases are shared with TRBD2. Germline V gene data show CDR1 as SGHNT and CDR2 as YYREEE (reference sequence). After removal of 1 base from V and 1 base from J, the junction contained 8 bases not matched to a gene. This CDR3 has 17 amino acids. The CDR3 protein is CASSLWLSGISYNEQFF. CDR3 bases: TGTGCCAGCAGCTTGTGGCTGAGCGGGATTTCCTACAATGAGCAGTTCTTC.

The rearrangement uses TRBV29-1 and TRBJ1-1, with unresolved D. CDR3 length equals 13 residues. The V end lost 5 bases, the J end lost 5 bases, and 15 bases lay between the germline ends. From germline, CDR1 is SQVTM and CDR2 ANQGSEA. The CDR3 is CSVIRELGTEAFF. The CDR3 region has the DNA TGCAGCGTTATACGTGAATTGGGGACTGAAGCTTTCTTT.

This chain links TRBV18 with TRBJ2-1; 10 bases map to TRBD1. Germline V lookup: CDR1 KGHSH, CDR2 LQKENI. This CDR3 spans 16 amino acids. V shed 6 bases and J 5 bases; nucleotides not matched to a gene: 10. DNA for the CDR3: TGTGCCAGCTCGCGCCTAGGGACAGGGGACCACAATGAGCAGTTCTTC. Residues: CASSRLGTGDHNEQFF.

V is TRBV7-2 and J is TRBJ2-1; TRBD2 aligns across 9 bases. CDR3 length equals 17 residues. CDR1 SGHTA and CDR2 FQGNSA come from the germline V gene. V lost 4 bases to trimming and J lost 6 bases; unmatched junction nucleotides: 13. The CDR3 DNA sequence: TGTGCCAGCAGCTATTTCCGGCTAGCGGGGAACGTCAATGAGCAGTTCTTC. Protein product: CASSYFRLAGNVNEQFF.

The V and J genes are TRBV18 and TRBJ2-7, with D possibly matching TRBD1 (6 bases). The V gene's germline CDR1 is KGHSH and CDR2 LQKENI. Trimming removed 3 bases at V and 0 bases at J, with 12 bases between. This CDR3 contains 15 residues. CDR3 in DNA: TGTGCCAGCTCACCTGGGACAAAATTCTCCTACGAGCAGTACGTC. Protein: CASSPGTKFSYEQYV.

As regards this clone: Other DNA sequences in this sample translate to the same CDR3. J is TRBJ2-3 and V is TRBV4-1; no definite D call. CDR1 is MGHRA and CDR2 is YSYEKL in the germline V gene. Between the trimmed V and J ends, which lost 1 base and 0 bases, there was a span of 8 bases. The CDR3 has 15 amino acids. Here the CDR3 reads CASSQVGLSTDTQYF. In DNA form, the CDR3 reads TGCGCCAGCAGCCAAGTGGGCTTAAGCACAGATACGCAGTATTTT.

This clone occurred a few times. This same CDR3 is encoded by further DNA sequences in the sample. This chain links TRBV9 with TRBJ2-5; 11 bases are shared with TRBD2. V trimming: 2 bases; J trimming: 1 base; junction bases outside the gene matches: 1. Germline V gene data show CDR1 as SGDLS and CDR2 as YYNGEE. CDR3 length: 15 residues. CDR3 bases: TGTGCCAGCAGCGTTGGGACTAGCGGCCAAGAGACCCAGTACTTC. Its translation: CASSVGTSGQETQYF.

The CDR3 DNA follows: TGTGCCTCCCGCTGGAGCAGAACGAACACTGAAGCTTTCTTT. Its translation: CASRWSRTNTEAFF. V and J are TRBV7-2 and TRBJ1-1, with D unresolved. The V end lost 11 bases, the J end lost 1 base, and 17 bases lay between the germline ends. The CDR3 totals 14 residues. From germline, CDR1 is SGHTA and CDR2 FQGNSA.

This clone was seen a handful of times. V and J are TRBV5-1 and TRBJ1-1; D gene ambiguous. Germline CDR1 is SGHRS and CDR2 is YFSETQ. The V end was cut by 6 bases, the J end by 0 bases, with 9 bases between. This CDR3 region has 13 residues. The CDR3 coding sequence is TGCGCCAGCAAAACCGACATGAACACTGAAGCTTTCTTT. It translates to CASKTDMNTEAFF.

The V gene is TRBV4-3, the J gene TRBJ1-6; 7 bases are a match to TRBD1. J gave up 10 bases and V 0 bases, and 6 bases lay outside the gene matches. Germline lookup yields CDR1 LGHNA and CDR2 YSLEER. The CDR3 loop spans 15 amino acids. The CDR3 DNA reads TGCGCCAGCAGCCAAGAAAAAGGGGGCGAATCACCCCTCCACTTT. Residues: CASSQEKGGESPLHF.

This clone was counted only a few times. The genes are TRBV2 and TRBJ2-7, with no clear D. Germline CDR1 SNHLY, CDR2 FYNNEI. V gave up 6 bases and J gave up 2 bases, with 8 bases separating them. This CDR3 is 12 amino acids long. CDR3 residues: CASSSEPYEQYV. The CDR3, as DNA: TGTGCCAGCAGCTCGGAGCCCTACGAGCAGTACGTC.

This clone appeared a single time. This sequence joins TRBV5-6 and TRBJ1-5; 9 bases match TRBD1. The germline gives CDR1 SGHDT, CDR2 YYEEEE. V lost 4 bases to trimming and J lost 1 base; unmatched junction nucleotides: 6. This CDR3 has 16 amino acids. The CDR3 protein is CASSRTGGWSNQPQHF. CDR3 coding DNA: TGTGCCAGCAGCCGTACAGGGGGCTGGAGCAATCAGCCCCAGCATTTT. Based on the CDR3 plus reference TRBV5-6 and TRBJ1-5, the full variable domain is DAGVTQSPTHLIKTRGQQVTLRCSPKSGHDTVSWYQQALGQGPQFIFQYYEEEERQRGNFPDRFSGHQFPNYSSELNVNALLLGDSALYLCASSRTGGWSNQPQHFGDGTRLSIL.

The chain joins TRBV19 to TRBJ2-1, with 10 nucleotides matching TRBD2. This CDR3 region has 14 residues. CDR1 and CDR2 (germline): LNHDA, SQIVND (reference sequence). The V and J ends lost 6 bases and 8 bases, in that order; junction bases with no gene match: 7. CDR3 sequence reads: CASRSSGSGHEQFF. The CDR3, as DNA: TGTGCCAGTAGATCTAGCGGGAGTGGCCATGAGCAGTTCTTC.

The V gene is TRBV5-4, the J gene TRBJ2-5; TRBD2 agrees at 11 bases. Germline trimming cut 4 bases from V and 5 bases from J; bases unmatched to any gene: 7. The germline CDR1 and CDR2 sequences are SGHNT and YYREEE (reference sequence). The CDR3 loop spans 15 amino acids. Here the CDR3 DNA reads TGTGCCAGCAGCGAGACTAGCGGGATGTTGGAGACCCAGTACTTC. Translating gives CASSETSGMLETQYF.

As DNA, the CDR3 is TGCGCCAGCAGCACAGAGGCGACCCAGTACTTC. Translated: CASSTEATQYF. V gene TRBV5-1 combines with J gene TRBJ2-5; D gene uncertain. CDR1 is SGHRS and CDR2 is YFSETQ in the germline V gene. The ends were cut back, 4 bases at V and 7 bases at J, with 8 bases in the middle. CDR3 length equals 11 residues.

The CDR3 loop reads CASSFLGDRLYSGANVLTF. Written as DNA, the CDR3 is TGTGCCAGCAGTTTCTTAGGAGACAGACTATACTCTGGGGCCAACGTCCTGACTTTC. J is TRBJ2-6 and V is TRBV27, with D perhaps given as TRBD1 or TRBD2 (5 bases each). The CDR3 covers 19 residues. V was trimmed by 3 bases and J by 0 bases, leaving 18 bases between them. CDR1 is MNHEY, CDR2 SMNVEV, per germline (reference sequence).

This clone showed up just a few times. V is TRBV14 and J is TRBJ1-1, with D unresolved. Per the germline V gene, CDR1 is SGHDN and CDR2 is FVKESK. Trimming shortened V by 1 base and J by 2 bases, and 11 bases separated the two germline ends. CDR3 size: 15 residues. The CDR3 loop reads CASSQVGFGNTEAFF. The CDR3 nucleotides are TGTGCCAGCAGCCAAGTTGGATTTGGAAACACTGAAGCTTTCTTT.

This clone was recorded a few times. V usage is TRBV30 and J usage is TRBJ2-2; D remains ambiguous. The ends were cut back, 0 bases at V and 4 bases at J, with 9 bases in the middle. This CDR3 contains 14 residues. CDR1 is GTSNPN, CDR2 SVGIG, per germline (reference sequence). The CDR3 DNA reads as TGTGCCTGGAGTGTAGCGACTTTCACCGGGGAGCTGTTTTTT. Its protein product is CAWSVATFTGELFF.